This record covers a single TCR beta chain. Its antigen is not yet known. No base qualities exist here, and no much larger clone lies one base off it. This sample is drawn from a study of vaccination and CD4 T cells after COVID-19 (dated by TCRdb to the early 2020s). About the investigation overall: SARS-CoV-2 positivity had been established in the convalescent patients by nasal swab PCR, and mild disease was recorded in several of these patients and severe disease in one. In the convalescent cohort there were six males and four females, among whom were two Hispanic individuals, seven Caucasians, two Asians and one multiracial person. Participants received two doses of either the Pfizer-BioNTech BNT162b2 vaccine (n=8) or the Moderna mRNA-1273 vaccine (n=2). Post-COVID blood samples from convalescent patients were collected a median of approximately 93 days after diagnosis, with a range of 35 to 161 days. The time from the second vaccine dose to post-vaccine blood sampling had a median of roughly 70 days and ranged from roughly 13 to 241 days. For a few convalescent patients, samples were collected at an early post-vaccination timepoint (day 14) as well as at a late post-vaccination timepoint (days 161 to 241). For stimulating the cultures, overlapping spike peptide pools were used, derived from SARS-CoV-2 as well as from the common cold coronaviruses HCoV-NL63, HCoV-OC43 and HCoV-229E. In control cultures, a CEFX viral epitope pool was used as positive control, an HIV-1 Nef peptide pool was used as negative control, or no peptide was added. In around 9 COVID-19 convalescent patients and a handful of infection-naive healthy vaccine recipients, researchers compared the spike-specific CD4+ TCR repertoire from before mRNA vaccination with the repertoire from after. What the research found in general, with its limitations: Only a relatively small number of convalescent patients were included in the study, and early timepoints following natural infection were not analyzed. Among convalescent patients, a median about 86% of the SARS-CoV-2-reactive clones seen after vaccination appeared only after vaccination, which suggests priming specific to the vaccine. The median count of SARS-CoV-2-reactive clonotypes went up from under 25 after infection to 38 after vaccination, although the change was not significant. Nearly all vaccine-specific clones in convalescent patients (304 of 307) were mono-reactive for SARS-CoV-2 spike rather than cross-reactive with common cold coronaviruses.

In the paper's terms, the time point label means: late sampling 161 to 241 days after vaccination in a few convalescent patients. This sample's treatment or condition label indicates: roughly ten-day PBMC culture with coronavirus spike peptide pools or control peptides (ViraFEST assay). The study used the ViraFEST assay, which expanded antigen-specific T cells with peptide pools and then identified expanded clonotypes by TCR sequencing. The positive SARS-CoV-2 PCR tests of the convalescent patients were dated from March to December 2020, before the Alpha, Beta and Delta variants emerged in the United States. Each well held two million PBMCs cultured with 9 to 10 ug/ml peptide pools in IMDM containing roughly 5% human AB serum and 7.5 to 10 IU/ml IL-2. Half of the culture medium was replaced with fresh IL-2-containing medium on days 3 and 7. After approximately 11 days of culture, CD4+ T cells were isolated by negative selection with the EasySep CD4+ T cell isolation kit. PBMCs were separated from whole blood using Ficoll-Paque Plus gradient centrifugation and then either used fresh or cryopreserved at -140C. Each culture condition was generally run in triplicate wells.

Measured from the cysteine to the phenylalanine, the CDR3 is 14 residues long. Of the read, only the CDR3 DNA is kept; its 42 bases are in frame from base 1. The germline V gene provides CDR1 MNHEY and CDR2 SVGEGT. Trimming costs V 8 bases and J 2 bases, and their ends lie 16 bases apart. The library was generated by PCR. DNA from cultured CD4+ T cells was subjected to TCR sequencing with the Oncomine TCR Beta short-read assay at the Johns Hopkins FTIC core. The QIAamp micro DNA kit was used to extract genomic DNA from the cultured CD4+ T cells. Oncomine TCR Beta libraries from cultured CD4+ T cells were pooled with unique dual indexes and sequenced on an Illumina iSeq 100. The source study handled its data this way. Non-productive sequences were removed, and CDR3s not starting with C, not ending with F or W, or shorter than 7 amino acids were discarded. Antigen-specific clonotypes were identified with the MANAFEST web application by comparing peptide-stimulated wells with reference and other culture wells. For a clone to be called positive, the clone needed an FDR below 0.05, an odds ratio above 5, and a productive frequency above 0.1% in at least two of three replicate wells. A clonotype was classed as cross-reactive if the clonotype showed significant expansion both in SARS-CoV-2 spike wells and in at least one common cold coronavirus spike condition. Using R version 3.6.1, CDR3 homology was evaluated through Levenshtein distances (stringdist) along with unrooted phylogenetic trees (ape). TCRdb reworked the public reads: Q25 trimming with fastp, MiXCR clone assembly, productive beta chains retained. Here each entry gathers all rows of one CDR3 protein and keeps the most common genes and DNA. The V and J calls and clone size come from TCRdb's table, not from the authors' own analysis. Here the sample has 25,000 to 30,000 distinct CDR3 sequences; around two fifths occur a single time. About 5.2% of the sample belongs to the ten largest clones.

The specimen comprised CD4+ T cells from blood, cultured in vitro, sampled about 7 months after SARS-CoV-2 vaccination. This TCR was recovered from a human donor who had recovered from COVID-19. The rearrangement combines TRBV6-2 or TRBV6-3 with TRBJ2-7; the D assignment is uncertain and may be TRBD1 or TRBD2, with 7 bases supporting each. The CDR3 amino acid sequence is: CASGRGGRTYEQYF. At the DNA level, the sequence is TGTGCCAGCGGCAGGGGGGGAAGGACCTACGAGCAGTACTTC.